The T cell receptor (beta chain) described here comes from a study of T-cell reconstitution after alpha-beta-depleted transplantation in children. Overall study findings and caveats: T-cell numbers and diversity one year post-transplant derived largely from freshly generated T cells. By about two months after transplant, alpha-beta T cells reportedly arose from several hundred graft clones that had expanded. Surviving recipient T cells and thymic progenitors produced the high day-60 TCRbeta diversity seen in some patients.

It was with unique molecular identifiers that the TCRbeta library was prepared. TCRdb called the PCR reads again in MiXCR, with one record for every CDR3 protein. Of around 300,000 distinct CDR3 sequences in the sample, 6% to 10% were seen once. This clonotype was seen repeatedly, ten times or more. The antigen remains undetermined. The CDR3 spans 13 residues. V lost 2 bases and J lost 7, with 12 bases in between. Germline-derived CDR1 and CDR2 are MDHEN and SYDVKM. The chain couples TRBV28 to TRBJ2-7, with a tentative D call TRBD1 (5 bases). The source is a female patient aged 2-15 years who had a stem cell transplant for Fanconi anemia, so the T cells may come from the graft donor. The input for sequencing was peripheral blood, taken 360 days after TCRalphabeta/CD19-depleted stem cell transplant. CDR3 in amino acids: CASSLGNPGEQYF. CDR3 sequence (DNA): TGTGCCAGCAGTTTAGGGAACCCAGGGGAGCAGTACTTC.